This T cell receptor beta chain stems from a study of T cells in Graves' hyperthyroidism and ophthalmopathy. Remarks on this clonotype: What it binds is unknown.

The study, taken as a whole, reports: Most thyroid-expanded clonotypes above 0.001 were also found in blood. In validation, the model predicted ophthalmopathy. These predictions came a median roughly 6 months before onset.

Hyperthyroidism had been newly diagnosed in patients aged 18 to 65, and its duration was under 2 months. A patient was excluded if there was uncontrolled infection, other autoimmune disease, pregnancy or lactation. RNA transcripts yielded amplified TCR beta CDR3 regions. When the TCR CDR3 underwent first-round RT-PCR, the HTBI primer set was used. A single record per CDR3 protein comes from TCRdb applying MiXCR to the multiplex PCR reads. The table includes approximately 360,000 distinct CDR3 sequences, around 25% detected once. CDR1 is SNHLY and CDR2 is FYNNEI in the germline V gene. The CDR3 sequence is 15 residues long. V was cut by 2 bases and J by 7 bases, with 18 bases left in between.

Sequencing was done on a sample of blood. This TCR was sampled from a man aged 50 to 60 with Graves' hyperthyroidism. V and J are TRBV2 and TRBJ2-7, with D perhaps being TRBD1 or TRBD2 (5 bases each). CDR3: CASSESGRAWGEQYF. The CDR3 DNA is TGTGCCAGCAGTGAATCTGGCAGGGCCTGGGGGGAGCAGTACTTC.